The 30 T cell receptor beta chains presented below share a single source sample, sequenced in a study of blood T cell repertoires in COVID-19. Measured with immunoSEQ multiplex PCR; TCRdb has only the in-frame clones, and not every one. Here the sample spans roughly 130,000 clones, over 60% being singletons. Sequencing used peripheral blood. The receptors stem from a man in his fifties or sixties with acute or convalescent COVID-19.

There are a few counts of this clone. V and J are TRBV15 and TRBJ2-1, with D perhaps TRBD2 (5 bases). Trimming cost V 1 base and J 2 bases, with 6 bases left between them. The CDR3 is 14 amino acids. Germline lookup yields CDR1 LNHNV and CDR2 YYDKDF (reference sequence). CDR3 nucleotide sequence: TGTGCCACCAGCAGAGCCGGGACCTACAATGAGCAGTTCTTC. Amino acid sequence: CATSRAGTYNEQFF. The full variable domain, its missing parts supplied by reference TRBV15 and TRBJ2-1, is DAMVIQNPRYQVTQFGKPVTLSCSQTLNHNVMYWYQQKSSQAPKLLFHYYDKDFNNEADTPDNFQSRRPNTSFCFLDIRSPGLGDTAMYLCATSRAGTYNEQFFGPGTRLTVL.

The chain uses TRBV2 and TRBJ1-5; 8 bases are a match to TRBD1. In germline, CDR1 is SNHLY, CDR2 FYNNEI. The CDR3 is 14 residues long. V lost 1 base to trimming and J lost 4 bases; unmatched junction nucleotides: 0. The CDR3 spells CASSEGDRNQPQHF. CDR3 nucleotides: TGTGCCAGCAGTGAAGGGGACAGGAATCAGCCCCAGCATTTT.

The V call is TRBV30, the J call TRBJ2-1; 8 bases map to TRBD2. Germline V lookup: CDR1 GTSNPN, CDR2 SVGIG (reference sequence). The CDR3 sequence is 14 residues long. J was trimmed by 4 bases and V by 3 bases; bases with no gene match: 5. The CDR3 sequence: CAWRIKRGYNEQFF. DNA for the CDR3: TGTGCCTGGAGAATCAAGCGGGGGTACAATGAGCAGTTCTTC. Using reference TRBV30 and TRBJ2-1 for the parts outside the CDR3, the full variable domain is SQTIHQWPATLVQPVGSPLSLECTVEGTSNPNLYWYRQAAGRGLQLLFYSVGIGQISSEVPQNLSASRPQDRQFILSSKKLLLSDSGFYLCAWRIKRGYNEQFFGPGTRLTVL.

The chain employs TRBV5-1 and TRBJ1-6, with 8 positions matching TRBD1. This CDR3 has 16 residues. The germline gives CDR1 SGHRS, CDR2 YFSETQ. V shed 1 base, J shed 5 bases, and the junction held 5 bases outside the gene matches. The DNA for the CDR3 is TGCGCCAGCAGCTTGTCAGGGGGCAACAATAATTCACCCCTCCACTTT. This gives the protein CASSLSGGNNNSPLHF. Complete variable domain (other parts from reference TRBV5-1 and TRBJ1-6): KAGVTQTPRYLIKTRGQQVTLSCSPISGHRSVSWYQQTPGQGLQFLFEYFSETQRNKGNFPGRFSGRQFSNSRSEMNVSTLELGDSALYLCASSLSGGNNNSPLHFGNGTRLTVT.

The gene calls are TRBV12-3 or TRBV12-4 and TRBJ1-1; 10 nucleotides line up with TRBD1. The CDR3 spans 13 residues. V lost 6 bases to trimming and J lost 4 bases; unmatched junction nucleotides: 2. The CDR3 coding sequence is TGTGCCAGCAGACGGACAGGGGGCACTGAAGCTTTCTTT. Translation gives CASRRTGGTEAFF.

CDR3 sequence reads: CASSLPADRGYEQYV. The CDR3 DNA reads TGTGCCAGCAGTTTGCCGGCGGACAGGGGCTACGAGCAGTACGTC. The chain couples TRBV6-5 to TRBJ2-7, with 9 positions matching TRBD1. The CDR3 is 15 residues long. After removal of 4 bases from V and 3 bases from J, the junction contained 7 bases not matched to a gene. Germline-derived CDR1 and CDR2 are MNHEY and SVGAGI.

This rearrangement joins TRBV6-4 to TRBJ2-3, with D possibly matching TRBD1 (5 bases). The germline V and J ends were trimmed by 2 bases and 0 bases, with 9 bases remaining between them. The CDR3 extends over 15 amino acids. Germline CDR1 is MRHNA and CDR2 is SNTAGT. CDR3 DNA sequence: TGTGCCAGCAGTGACGTGGCAGGGAGCACAGATACGCAGTATTTT. Its translation is CASSDVAGSTDTQYF.

This clone was observed once. The chain combines TRBV2 with TRBJ1-1; possibly TRBD1 for D (5 bases). CDR3 length: 14 residues. Germline CDR1 reads SNHLY; CDR2 reads FYNNEI. The V end was cut by 6 bases, the J end by 1 base, with 12 bases between. Written as DNA, the CDR3 is TGTGCCAGCAGACCTTTGGGGGGGAACACTGAAGCTTTCTTT. Translated, it gives CASRPLGGNTEAFF. Looking up the rest from reference TRBV2 and TRBJ1-1 gives the full variable domain: EPEVTQTPSHQVTQMGQEVILRCVPISNHLYFYWYRQILGQKVEFLVSFYNNEISEKSEIFDDQFSVERPDGSNFTLKIRSTKLEDSAMYFCASRPLGGNTEAFFGQGTRLTVV.

The rearrangement links TRBV6-1 to TRBJ2-7; D ambiguous. The CDR3 contains 11 residues. Per germline, CDR1 MNHNS and CDR2 SASEGT. Trimming shortened V by 3 bases and J by 4 bases, and 4 bases separated the two germline ends. The CDR3 spells CASSDMYEQYV. The CDR3 coding sequence is TGTGCCAGCAGTGATATGTACGAGCAGTACGTC.

V is TRBV11-2 and J is TRBJ1-5; tentative D call: TRBD1 (6 bases). Germline CDR1 is SGHAT and CDR2 is FQNNGV. V lost 3 bases to trimming and J lost 2 bases, with 8 bases between them. The CDR3 has 14 residues. The CDR3 region has the DNA TGTGCCAGCAGCTTTAGACAGGGCAATCAGCCCCAGCATTTT. The encoded protein is CASSFRQGNQPQHF.

The chain is built from TRBV6-5 and TRBJ1-6, with TRBD1 matching 7 bases. With 6 bases clipped from V and 10 bases from J, the junction kept 9 bases outside the gene matches. The CDR3 length is 14 residues. Germline CDR1 MNHEY, CDR2 SVGAGI. CDR3 in DNA: TGTGCCAGCAGCCGAGACAGGGCGGGATCACCCCTCCACTTT. Amino acids: CASSRDRAGSPLHF.

The chain recombines TRBV30 with TRBJ1-2, with a possible D match to TRBD1 (6 bases). The CDR3 is made up of 16 amino acids. Between the trimmed V and J ends, which lost 0 bases and 0 bases, there was a span of 14 bases. Germline V gives CDR1 GTSNPN, CDR2 SVGIG (reference sequence). The CDR3 is CAWSVGAYSPNYGYTF. CDR3 DNA sequence: TGTGCCTGGAGTGTGGGGGCATACTCTCCTAACTATGGCTACACCTTC.

The V and J genes are TRBV3-1 (or the pseudogene TRBV3-2) and TRBJ2-3, with D possibly matching TRBD2 (6 bases). The ends were cut back, 8 bases at V and 0 bases at J, with 12 bases in the middle. Germline values: CDR1 LGHDT, CDR2 YNNKEL (reference sequence). The CDR3 consists of 14 residues. The CDR3 DNA sequence: TGTGCCAGCCGGGGGATAGCTAGCACAGATACGCAGTATTTT. Protein sequence: CASRGIASTDTQYF.

The V and J genes are TRBV27 and TRBJ2-7, with 9 bases fitting TRBD1. This CDR3 has 14 residues. V shed 5 bases, J shed 4 bases, and the junction held 6 bases outside the gene matches. Looked up from germline, CDR1 is MNHEY and CDR2 is SMNVEV (reference sequence). The DNA of the CDR3 is TGTGCCAGCAGTCCTGGGACAGGGCCATACGAGCAGTACTTC. It specifies CASSPGTGPYEQYF.

CDR3 in amino acids: CASSSSSGGSYEQYF. The DNA for the CDR3 is TGTGCCAGCAGTTCTTCTAGCGGGGGGAGCTACGAGCAGTACTTC. The chain is built from TRBV6-5 and TRBJ2-7; TRBD2 aligns across 11 bases. The trim removed 4 bases at V and 3 bases at J, leaving 5 bases unmatched. The CDR3 extends over 15 amino acids. Germline lookup yields CDR1 MNHEY and CDR2 SVGAGI.

CDR3 coding DNA: TGTGCCAGTAGTATAGACCAGCAGGGGGGAAACTATGGCTACACCTTC. Translation: CASSIDQQGGNYGYTF. The chain has TRBV19 and TRBJ1-2; 7 bases are shared with TRBD1. J gave up 2 bases and V 0 bases, and 6 bases lay outside the gene matches. The germline CDR1 and CDR2 sequences are LNHDA and SQIVND (reference sequence). The CDR3 has 16 amino acids.

The J gene is TRBJ2-3, the V gene TRBV9; the match to TRBD1 covers 9 bases. Trimming took 4 bases from V and 5 from J; bases not matched to a gene: 11. The CDR3 consists of 16 residues. CDR1 is SGDLS, CDR2 YYNGEE, per germline. As DNA, the CDR3 is TGTGCCAGCAGCCCCAGACAGGGGGTGATCGAAGATACGCAGTATTTT. It specifies CASSPRQGVIEDTQYF.

CDR3 coding DNA: TGTGCCAGCACTCAACGCACAGGTACAGATGGCTACACCTTC. Translated: CASTQRTGTDGYTF. The chain joins TRBV3-1 (or the pseudogene TRBV3-2) to TRBJ1-2; perhaps TRBD1 as D (5 bases). CDR1 LGHDT and CDR2 YNNKEL come from the germline V gene (reference sequence). Trimming shortened V by 7 bases and J by 6 bases, and 18 bases separated the two germline ends. This CDR3 region has 14 residues.

This clone was seen a handful of times. The chain joins TRBV15 to TRBJ2-2; D perhaps matches TRBD1 (5 bases). Germline V gene lookup returns CDR1 LNHNV and CDR2 YYDKDF (reference sequence). Between the trimmed V and J ends, which lost 0 bases and 4 bases, there was a span of 15 bases. CDR3 length: 17 residues. CDR3: CATSRDLTGVSTGELFF. The CDR3 bases are TGTGCCACCAGCAGAGATCTTACAGGTGTAAGCACCGGGGAGCTGTTTTTT.

J is TRBJ2-7 and V is TRBV10-2, with a possible D match to TRBD2 (6 bases). Germline V gives CDR1 WSHSY, CDR2 SAAADI. Between the trimmed V and J ends, which lost 1 base and 6 bases, there was a span of 7 bases. The CDR3 has 12 amino acids. CDR3 nucleotide sequence: TGCGCCAGCAGTGAGTGGAGGGTCGAGCAGTACGTC. Translation: CASSEWRVEQYV.

In the case of this clone: Additional DNA sequences in this sample encode the identical CDR3. The chain employs TRBV24-1 and TRBJ2-3; TRBD1 matches at 9 bases. The CDR3 spans 16 residues. Germline CDR1 is KGHDR and CDR2 is SFDVKD. V shed 3 bases, J shed 0 bases, and the junction held 3 bases outside the gene matches. The CDR3 DNA is TGTGCCACCAGTGATGCCGGGACAGGGAGCACAGATACGCAGTATTTT. Translating it yields CATSDAGTGSTDTQYF.

The V and J genes are TRBV4-2 and TRBJ1-6, with TRBD1 matching 8 bases. The ends lost 0 bases at V and 10 bases at J; junction bases unmatched: 17. This CDR3 is 19 amino acids long. CDR1 LGHNA and CDR2 YNFKEQ come from the germline V gene. Written as DNA, the CDR3 is TGTGCCAGCAGCCAAGATATCAATCGGGCAGGGGGCGTGGGATCACCCCTCCACTTT. Its translation is CASSQDINRAGGVGSPLHF.

CDR3 loop: CATSDSSAGGWYEQFF. The CDR3 DNA is TGTGCCACCAGTGATTCCTCAGCGGGGGGTTGGTATGAGCAGTTCTTC. The chain combines TRBV24-1 with TRBJ2-1; 9 positions agree with TRBD2. Trimming cost V 2 bases and J 8 bases; bases outside gene matches: 9. This CDR3 contains 16 residues. Germline assignment: CDR1 KGHDR and CDR2 SFDVKD.

The chain employs TRBV30 and TRBJ1-2; possibly TRBD1 for D (5 bases). Germline V gives CDR1 GTSNPN, CDR2 SVGIG (reference sequence). CDR3 length: 13 amino acids. Trimming shortened V by 8 bases and J by 0 bases, and 13 bases separated the two germline ends. CDR3 residues: CAGTSDPNYGYTF. The CDR3 coding sequence is TGTGCCGGGACTTCAGATCCTAACTATGGCTACACCTTC. Based on the CDR3 plus reference TRBV30 and TRBJ1-2, the full variable domain is SQTIHQWPATLVQPVGSPLSLECTVEGTSNPNLYWYRQAAGRGLQLLFYSVGIGQISSEVPQNLSASRPQDRQFILSSKKLLLSDSGFYLCAGTSDPNYGYTFGSGTRLTVV.

This clone has a count of ten or more. The V call is TRBV15, the J call TRBJ2-7, with D possibly being TRBD1 (6 bases). Germline-derived CDR1 and CDR2 are LNHNV and YYDKDF (reference sequence). This CDR3 has 17 amino acids. Deletions cut 0 bases from V and 3 bases from J, with 18 bases between. CDR3 region: CATSRDLASGDIYEQYF. For the CDR3, the DNA is TGTGCCACCAGCAGAGATCTCGCGTCAGGGGATATCTACGAGCAGTACTTC.

This clone was counted a few times. The rearrangement uses TRBV21-1 and TRBJ1-5; TRBD1 is taken as the D call from the table, unchecked against the DNA. TRBV21-1 is given as a pseudogene. CDR3 length: 13 residues. CDR3 nucleotide sequence: TGTGCCATCGAGGGACAGGGCAATCAGCCCCAGCATTTT. Translation: CAIEGQGNQPQHF.

The rearrangement links TRBV27 to TRBJ1-1; D ambiguous. In germline, CDR1 is MNHEY, CDR2 SMNVEV (reference sequence). The CDR3 totals 14 residues. V lost 5 bases, J lost 4 bases, and 14 bases lay in between. The CDR3 sequence: CASSPGVGGTEAFF. The CDR3 nucleotides are TGTGCCAGCAGTCCAGGCGTGGGTGGCACTGAAGCTTTCTTT.

This chain links TRBV7-8 with TRBJ2-2; 8 nucleotides match TRBD2. Germline values: CDR1 SGHVS, CDR2 FQNEAQ. The CDR3 has 16 amino acids. Trimming cost V 5 bases and J 7 bases; bases outside gene matches: 12. The DNA of the CDR3 is TGTGCCAGCAGCCGTTCCTCCGGGACTAGTTACGGGGAGCTGTTTTTT. Encoded protein: CASSRSSGTSYGELFF. Full variable domain (rest looked up from reference TRBV7-8 and TRBJ2-2): GAGVSQSPRYKVAKRGQDVALRCDPISGHVSLFWYQQALGQGPEFLTYFQNEAQLDKSGLPSDRFFAERPEGSVSTLKIQRTQQEDSAVYLCASSRSSGTSYGELFFGEGSRLTVL.

This chain links TRBV30 with TRBJ2-2; maybe TRBD2 (5 bases). Germline V gene sequence: CDR1 GTSNPN, CDR2 SVGIG (reference sequence). The CDR3 is made up of 12 amino acids. In DNA form, the CDR3 reads TGTGGTTCGAGGGAGAGCACCGGGGAGCTGTTTTTT. It specifies CGSRESTGELFF.

V gene TRBV6-6 combines with J gene TRBJ1-4; TRBD1 agrees at 7 bases. This CDR3 has 14 residues. J gave up 6 bases and V 5 bases, and 6 bases lay outside the gene matches. Germline V lookup: CDR1 MNHNY, CDR2 SVGAGI (reference sequence). Here the CDR3 reads CASSTGESDEKLFF. The CDR3 bases are TGTGCCAGCAGTACAGGGGAATCGGATGAAAAACTGTTTTTT.